This T cell receptor (beta chain) was identified in a study of cytomegalovirus exposure and HLA in healthy donors. Researchers ran the PCR with 60 Vbeta and 13 Jbeta primers. Some clones are missing from TCRdb's copy, which holds only in-frame ones; the method was immunoSEQ multiplex PCR. The sample holds over 75,000 clones, roughly 80% seen once. Germline CDR1 reads MNHNS; CDR2 reads SASEGT. V gave up 8 bases and J gave up 4 bases, with 17 bases separating them. This CDR3 is 14 amino acids long. This chain uses TRBV6-1 with TRBJ1-2; D unclear. The clonotype comes from a man in his fifties or sixties in good health and CMV-seropositive. Material: PBMCs. The CDR3: CASFGSRDLYGYTF. In DNA form, the CDR3 reads TGTGCCAGCTTTGGGTCCCGGGATCTCTATGGCTACACCTTC.